The text below deals with one TCR beta chain. The data were obtained in a study of blood T cell repertoires in COVID-19. Background on the study: Spain, Italy and the United States supplied samples that represented acute and convalescent COVID-19.

V lost 1 base and J lost 6, with 16 bases in between. This CDR3 has 16 amino acids. In germline, CDR1 is LGHDT, CDR2 YNNKEL (reference sequence). How the authors handled the data: The assay estimated nucleated cells by amplifying reference gene primers. Assay: immunoSEQ multiplex PCR; the TCRdb copy retains only in-frame clones and omits some. The V and J calls and clone size come from that table; D and trimming were worked out from the DNA. The sample includes 91,000 or so clones, about four fifths of them seen just once. Sequencing was carried out using peripheral blood. This receptor was taken from a man aged 50-60 years with active or convalescent COVID-19. The chain carries TRBV3-1 (or the pseudogene TRBV3-2) and TRBJ1-5; unclear D gene. The CDR3: CASSQGGIMGGQPQHF. The CDR3 DNA follows: TGTGCCAGCAGCCAAGGAGGAATCATGGGTGGTCAGCCCCAGCATTTT.